The clone carrying this T cell receptor beta chain has only one observation. From germline, CDR1 is WNHNN and CDR2 SYGVQD (reference sequence). With 6 bases removed from V and 6 bases from J, the gap between germline ends came to 9 bases. The CDR3 covers 12 residues. The data stem from a study of cytomegalovirus exposure and HLA in healthy donors. It was with 60 Vbeta and 13 Jbeta primers that the PCR ran. Assay: immunoSEQ multiplex PCR; the TCRdb copy retains only in-frame clones and omits some. The sample consists of some 110,000 clones, roughly four fifths of them appearing once. The chain employs TRBV10-1 and TRBJ1-5, with no clear D. The sequenced sample consisted of PBMCs. The clonotype originates from a man between 25 and 39 years old in good health and CMV-seropositive. Here the CDR3 reads CASRQIPQPQHF. DNA for the CDR3: TGCGCCAGCAGGCAGATTCCTCAGCCCCAGCATTTT.